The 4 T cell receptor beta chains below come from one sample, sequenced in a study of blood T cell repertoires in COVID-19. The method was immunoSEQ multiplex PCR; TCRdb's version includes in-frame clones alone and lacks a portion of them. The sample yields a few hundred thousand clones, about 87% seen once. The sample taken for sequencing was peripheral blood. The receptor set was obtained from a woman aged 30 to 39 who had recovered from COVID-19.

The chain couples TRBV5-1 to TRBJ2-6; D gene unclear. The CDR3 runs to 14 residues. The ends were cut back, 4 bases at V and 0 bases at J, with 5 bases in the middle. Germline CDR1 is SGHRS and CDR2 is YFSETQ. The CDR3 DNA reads TGCGCCAGCAGCCCTCCCTCTGGGGCCAACGTCCTGACTTTC. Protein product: CASSPPSGANVLTF.

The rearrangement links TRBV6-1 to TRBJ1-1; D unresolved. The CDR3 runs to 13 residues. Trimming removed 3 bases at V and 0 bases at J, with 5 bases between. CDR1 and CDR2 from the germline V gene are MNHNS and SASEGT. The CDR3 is CASSDVVNTEAFF. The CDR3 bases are TGTGCCAGCAGTGATGTAGTGAACACTGAAGCTTTCTTT.

The CDR3 sequence is CASTFNRGLGTEAFF. The DNA for the CDR3 is TGTGCCAGCACTTTTAACAGGGGGCTTGGAACTGAAGCTTTCTTT. The V gene is TRBV28, the J gene TRBJ1-1; TRBD1 agrees at 9 bases. The V gene end was trimmed by 7 bases and the J gene end by 5 bases; junction bases not matched to a gene: 11. The CDR3 sequence is 15 residues long. From germline, CDR1 is MDHEN and CDR2 SYDVKM.

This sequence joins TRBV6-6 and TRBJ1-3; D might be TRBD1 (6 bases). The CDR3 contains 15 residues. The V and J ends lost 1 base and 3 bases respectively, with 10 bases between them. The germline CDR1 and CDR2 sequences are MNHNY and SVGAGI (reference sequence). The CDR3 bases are TGTGCCAGCAGTTACTTTAAAGGGGGTGGAAACACCATATATTTT. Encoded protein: CASSYFKGGGNTIYF.